This T cell receptor (beta chain) is drawn from a study of T cell repertoires in cytomegalovirus infection. Study summary: Public TCR beta signatures were indicative of both CMV infection and a matching HLA type. Notes on the study in general: Predominance within the ex vivo response was attributable to HLA-C-restricted CMV-specific TCR beta clonotypes.

From the reads, TCRdb called clonotypes with MiXCR, one entry per CDR3 protein. The sample has 630,000 or so distinct CDR3 sequences, 20% to 25% seen once. In regard to this clonotype: Its antigen remains unidentified.

The receptor's source is a human donor in good health (CMV status not recorded). Some clones in this sample may be carry-over from other donors' samples. The sample consisted of CD8+ T cells from PBMCs.

The CDR3 region has the DNA TGCAGTGCTAGAGAGGGTAGATCCTTGTATACCGGGGAGCTGTTTTTT. Translating gives CSAREGRSLYTGELFF. The gene calls are TRBV20-1 and TRBJ2-2, with no clear D. Germline V CDR1 and CDR2: DFQATT, SNEGSKA (reference sequence). Trimming cost V 0 bases and J 5 bases, with 16 bases left between them. The CDR3 is made up of 16 amino acids.